This T cell receptor (beta chain) came from a study of shared clonotypes between healthy human individuals. Overall study context: The composition of the donors was a couple of women and three men aged 18 to 49.

Regarding the study as a whole: The sharing of 4% to 5.5% of naive CD4 clonotypes was seen across several donors.

Trimming at V came to 6 bases and at J to 0 bases, leaving 7 bases not matched to a gene. The CDR3 contains 16 residues. Germline CDR1 MDHEN, CDR2 SYDVKM. Nashville, Tennessee was home to all donors, each a Caucasian adult. A deep-level run was used for the assay. Here immunoSEQ multiplex PCR was the method, and the copy in TCRdb shows in-frame clones only, minus some. Of approximately 2.5 million clones detected, 93% appear once; the ten largest clones hold 0.36%. In regard to this clone: Its antigen is unknown.

The TCR comes from a young man in good health. Some clones in this sample may be carry-over from other donors' samples. The chain couples TRBV28 to TRBJ2-7; 11 bases fit TRBD2. Input material: naive CD4+ T cells from PBMCs. The subset denotes: CD45RA+ positively selected. The CDR3 loop is CASSQLAGGPSYEQYF. The DNA of the CDR3 is TGTGCCAGCAGCCAATTAGCGGGAGGGCCCTCCTACGAGCAGTACTTC.